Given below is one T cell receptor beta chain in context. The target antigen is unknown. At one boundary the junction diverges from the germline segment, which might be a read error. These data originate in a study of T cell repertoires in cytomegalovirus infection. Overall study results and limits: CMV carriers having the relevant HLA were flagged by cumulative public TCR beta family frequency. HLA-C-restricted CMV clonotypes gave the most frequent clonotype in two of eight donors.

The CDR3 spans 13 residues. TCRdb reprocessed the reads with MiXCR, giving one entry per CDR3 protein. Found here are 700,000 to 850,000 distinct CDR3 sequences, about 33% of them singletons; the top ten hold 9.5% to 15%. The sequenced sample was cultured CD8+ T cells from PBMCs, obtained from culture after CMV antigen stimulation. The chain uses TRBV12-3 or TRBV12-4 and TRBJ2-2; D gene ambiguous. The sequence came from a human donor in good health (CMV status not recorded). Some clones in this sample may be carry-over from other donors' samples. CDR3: CGILGLRTEELFF. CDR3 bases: TGTGGTATACTGGGGTTACGCACCGAGGAGCTGTTTTTT.